This T cell receptor beta chain was obtained from a study of cytomegalovirus exposure and HLA in healthy donors. General study points: The likely explanation for a cluster of highly shared sequence variants was sequencing artifact. The authors confirmed in vitro that a few CMV-associated chains were specific for CMV antigens. There were around 160 TCR beta chains listed as cytomegalovirus-associated.

The PCR had 60 Vbeta and 13 Jbeta primers. The data were produced by immunoSEQ multiplex PCR, yet TCRdb's version contains in-frame clones alone and is incomplete. Of some 200,000 clones in the sample, about 70% were seen once. Regarding this clone: The antigen is undetermined.

The germline V gene encodes CDR1 MNHNY and CDR2 SVGAGI (reference sequence). The CDR3 is made up of 12 amino acids. Trimming removed 8 bases at V and 4 bases at J, with 11 bases between. This receptor was identified in a man aged 35-49 years in good health and CMV-seropositive. Material: PBMCs. The V and J genes are TRBV6-6 and TRBJ1-1; D might be TRBD1 (6 bases). CDR3 in amino acids: CASRGGSTEAFF. The DNA of the CDR3 is TGTGCCAGCCGAGGGGGTAGCACTGAAGCTTTCTTT.